One sample yielded the 27 T cell receptor beta chains listed below, sequenced in a study of response to subunit inactivated influenza vaccine. TCRdb re-analysed the RT-PCR reads in MiXCR, keeping a single row per CDR3 protein. The table records about 650,000 distinct CDR3 sequences, around 15% of them present only once. The source was PBMCs from blood, collected 14 days before vaccination. The receptors here all came from a man aged 45-60 years who received an inactivated influenza vaccine.

The rearrangement links TRBV4-3 to TRBJ1-2; D remains ambiguous. V lost 4 bases to trimming and J lost 7 bases, with 19 bases between them. CDR1 LGHNA and CDR2 YSLEER come from the germline V gene. The CDR3 extends over 15 amino acids. The chain's CDR3 is CASSPTWKGRVGYTF. The CDR3 DNA follows: TGCGCCAGCAGCCCCACATGGAAAGGGAGGGTTGGCTACACCTTC.

The J gene is TRBJ2-1, the V gene TRBV28, with 12 nucleotides matching TRBD1. The CDR3 has 13 residues. The ends lost 6 bases at V and 6 bases at J; junction bases unmatched: 0. Germline CDR1 and CDR2: MDHEN and SYDVKM. The CDR3 region is CASRGQGANEQFF. The CDR3, as DNA: TGTGCCAGCAGGGGACAGGGGGCCAATGAGCAGTTCTTC. Full variable domain (remainder filled in from reference TRBV28 and TRBJ2-1): DVKVTQSSRYLVKRTGEKVFLECVQDMDHENMFWYRQDPGLGLRLIYFSYDVKMKEKGDIPEGYSVSREKKERFSLILESASTNQTSMYLCASRGQGANEQFFGPGTRLTVL.

The J gene is TRBJ1-1, the V gene TRBV5-1; 7 nucleotides align to TRBD1. Trimming cost V 5 bases and J 2 bases; bases outside gene matches: 12. The CDR3 runs 16 residues. The germline gives CDR1 SGHRS, CDR2 YFSETQ. In nucleotides, the CDR3 is TGCGCCAGCAGGGTGACAGGGAGTGCCCAAAACACTGAAGCTTTCTTT. Translation gives CASRVTGSAQNTEAFF.

The chain uses TRBV27 and TRBJ1-1, with D unclear. Germline loops: CDR1 MNHEY, CDR2 SMNVEV (reference sequence). V lost 5 bases and J 5 bases, leaving 12 bases between the germline ends. The CDR3 is made up of 13 amino acids. In DNA form, the CDR3 reads TGTGCCAGCAGTAAAGGTACCAGGACTGAAGCTTTCTTT. This codes for CASSKGTRTEAFF.

V usage is TRBV10-3 and J usage is TRBJ2-5, with a tentative D call TRBD2 (5 bases). Germline loops: CDR1 ENHRY, CDR2 SYGVKD. The CDR3 is 15 amino acids. V dropped 0 bases and J dropped 4 bases, with 12 bases sitting between them. CDR3 sequence reads: CAISESRLAGETQYF. In DNA form, the CDR3 reads TGTGCCATCAGTGAGTCTCGTCTAGCTGGAGAGACCCAGTACTTC.

The chain links TRBV12-3 or TRBV12-4 to TRBJ1-3; D not certain. The CDR3 covers 14 residues. V lost 3 bases and J 5 bases, leaving 11 bases between the germline ends. CDR3 protein: CASSFGPERNTIYF. CDR3 bases: TGTGCCAGCAGTTTCGGACCCGAAAGAAACACCATATATTTT.

This sequence joins TRBV7-2 and TRBJ2-1, with 11 bases fitting TRBD2. V shed 5 bases, J shed 7 bases, and the junction held 4 bases outside the gene matches. Germline V CDR1 and CDR2: SGHTA, FQGNSA. The CDR3 extends over 14 amino acids. The CDR3 nucleotides are TGTGCCAGCAGCGCTAGCGGGGGGATTAATGAGCAGTTCTTC. Protein product: CASSASGGINEQFF. Drawing the rest from reference TRBV7-2 and TRBJ2-1, the complete variable domain is GAGVSQSPSNKVTEKGKDVELRCDPISGHTALYWYRQSLGQGLEFLIYFQGNSAPDKSGLPSDRFSAERTGGSVSTLTIQRTQQEDSAVYLCASSASGGINEQFFGPGTRLTVL.

This clonotype was seen only a few times. V gene TRBV14 combines with J gene TRBJ2-7; D not resolved. This CDR3 spans 15 amino acids. Germline V gene sequence: CDR1 SGHDN, CDR2 FVKESK. V lost 1 base and J 0 bases, leaving 10 bases between the germline ends. This CDR3 reads CASSQGVRSSYEQYF. CDR3 nucleotide sequence: TGTGCCAGCAGCCAAGGGGTCAGGAGCTCCTACGAGCAGTACTTC.

This clonotype appeared a few times. This chain uses TRBV9 with TRBJ1-6; 8 bases fit TRBD1. Germline V gene lookup returns CDR1 SGDLS and CDR2 YYNGEE. The CDR3 covers 14 residues. With V trimmed by 4 bases and J by 8 bases, 5 bases remained unmatched. CDR3 amino acids: CASSPLDRDSPLHF. CDR3 nucleotide sequence: TGTGCCAGCAGCCCCCTGGACAGGGATTCACCCCTCCACTTT.

This clonotype was seen ten or more times. The rearrangement links TRBV20-1 to TRBJ1-2; maybe TRBD1 (5 bases). Germline V gene lookup returns CDR1 DFQATT and CDR2 SNEGSKA (reference sequence). The V end was cut by 2 bases, the J end by 7 bases, with 11 bases between. The CDR3 runs to 12 residues. The CDR3 bases are TGCAGTGCTAGACCTGACAGTCTTGGCTACACCTTC. As protein: CSARPDSLGYTF.

J is TRBJ2-2 and V is TRBV5-4, with D unclear. V was pared by 2 bases and J by 0 bases, with 8 bases between. The germline V gene has CDR1 SGHNT and CDR2 YYREEE (reference sequence). The CDR3 has 15 residues. In DNA form, the CDR3 reads TGTGCCAGCAGCTTTTCATCGACGAACACCGGGGAGCTGTTTTTT. Protein sequence: CASSFSSTNTGELFF. Complete variable domain (other parts from reference TRBV5-4 and TRBJ2-2): ETGVTQSPTHLIKTRGQQVTLRCSSQSGHNTVSWYQQALGQGPQFIFQYYREEENGRGNFPPRFSGLQFPNYSSELNVNALELDDSALYLCASSFSSTNTGELFFGEGSRLTVL.

This clonotype was counted a few times. This rearrangement joins TRBV15 to TRBJ1-2, with D possibly TRBD1 on 6 matching bases. V was shortened by 3 bases and J by 5 bases, with 19 bases between the two germline ends. CDR1 and CDR2 from the germline V gene are LNHNV and YYDKDF (reference sequence). The CDR3 is made up of 16 amino acids. The CDR3 DNA sequence: TGTGCCACCAGCAGCACGCAACAGGGCCTATTATATGGCTACACCTTC. Protein sequence: CATSSTQQGLLYGYTF.

Concerning this clonotype itself: This could be a read error, since a much larger clone is one nucleotide away. The chain combines TRBV2 with TRBJ2-3, with D uncertain. The CDR3 length is 11 residues. Germline V gene lookup returns CDR1 SNHLY and CDR2 FYNNEI. The V end was cut by 5 bases, the J end by 4 bases, with 4 bases between. CDR3 coding DNA: TGTGCCAGCAGTTGGGCAGATACGCAGTATTTT. This translates into CASSWADTQYF. Together with reference TRBV2 and TRBJ2-3, the CDR3 gives the full variable domain: EPEVTQTPSHQVTQMGQEVILRCVPISNHLYFYWYRQILGQKVEFLVSFYNNEISEKSEIFDDQFSVERPDGSNFTLKIRSTKLEDSAMYFCASSWADTQYFGPGTRLTVL.

In this sample, this clonotype turned up many times. Here the CDR3 reads CASSLFGPGNEQYF. CDR3 nucleotides: TGTGCCAGCAGTTTATTTGGACCCGGAAACGAGCAGTACTTC. The chain links TRBV28 to TRBJ2-7; D is undetermined. Per the germline V gene, CDR1 is MDHEN and CDR2 is SYDVKM. V was clipped by 1 base and J by 5 bases, with 12 bases between them. The CDR3 has 14 amino acids.

The chain has TRBV20-1 and TRBJ2-7; TRBD1 matches at 8 bases. The CDR3 sequence is 14 residues long. Germline CDR1 reads DFQATT; CDR2 reads SNEGSKA (reference sequence). Trimming removed 3 bases from V and 2 bases from J; junction bases left unmatched: 6. CDR3 protein: CSARTTGGPYEQYF. In DNA, the CDR3 is TGCAGTGCTAGGACTACAGGGGGACCCTACGAGCAGTACTTC.

The chain joins TRBV4-3 to TRBJ2-3; no definite D call. Germline assignment: CDR1 LGHNA and CDR2 YSLEER. The CDR3 loop spans 14 amino acids. Trimming took off 0 bases at V and 4 bases at J, with 8 bases between the two ends. CDR3 DNA sequence: TGCGCCAGCAGCCAAGATCGCGTCCCAGATACGCAGTATTTT. It codes for CASSQDRVPDTQYF.

This rearrangement joins TRBV29-1 to TRBJ2-3; TRBD1 matches 8 bases. Per the germline V gene, CDR1 is SQVTM and CDR2 is ANQGSEA. The CDR3 covers 14 residues. V lost 6 bases and J lost 4; bases outside the gene matches: 9. The CDR3 reads CSVADRGRADTQYF. CDR3 DNA sequence: TGCAGCGTAGCTGACAGGGGAAGGGCAGATACGCAGTATTTT.

The genes are TRBV6-1 and TRBJ2-7; TRBD1 is a possible D gene (7 bases). The V end lost 8 bases, the J end lost 4 bases, and 18 bases lay between the germline ends. The CDR3 totals 14 residues. Germline values: CDR1 MNHNS, CDR2 SASEGT. CDR3 region: CASAGTALLYEQYF. The CDR3 DNA sequence: TGTGCCAGCGCGGGGACAGCTTTACTTTACGAGCAGTACTTC.

V gene TRBV7-3 combines with J gene TRBJ2-1; unclear D gene. The CDR3 loop spans 17 amino acids. V was shortened by 3 bases and J by 3 bases, with 18 bases between the two germline ends. Per germline, CDR1 SGHTA and CDR2 FQGTGA. The CDR3 loop is CASSFESMGSFYNEQFF. The CDR3 DNA is TGTGCCAGCAGCTTCGAGAGTATGGGGTCATTCTACAATGAGCAGTTCTTC. Full variable domain (outside the CDR3, taken from reference TRBV7-3 and TRBJ2-1): GAGVSQTPSNKVTEKGKYVELRCDPISGHTALYWYRQSLGQGPEFLIYFQGTGAADDSGLPNDRFFAVRPEGSVSTLKIQRTERGDSAVYLCASSFESMGSFYNEQFFGPGTRLTVL.

This clonotype was detected a few times. This sequence joins TRBV29-1 and TRBJ2-3; D is undetermined. CDR1 SQVTM and CDR2 ANQGSEA come from the germline V gene. V dropped 5 bases and J dropped 4 bases, with 13 bases sitting between them. The CDR3 length is 13 residues. The CDR3 sequence: CSVRGRISDTQYF. The CDR3 bases are TGCAGCGTTAGAGGCAGGATCTCAGATACGCAGTATTTT.

This chain links TRBV20-1 with TRBJ2-7; D unclear. V was shortened by 2 bases and J by 3 bases, with 14 bases between the two germline ends. The CDR3 has 14 amino acids. CDR1 and CDR2 from the germline V gene are DFQATT and SNEGSKA (reference sequence). CDR3 DNA: TGCAGTGCTAGAATGGCAGGTTCCAACTACGAGCAGTACTTC. Translated, it gives CSARMAGSNYEQYF.

V and J are TRBV3-1 and TRBJ2-7; a possible D gene is TRBD2 (6 bases). CDR1 and CDR2 (germline): LGHDT, YNNKEL (reference sequence). V shed 2 bases and J shed 1 base, with 15 bases lying between them. The CDR3 loop spans 16 amino acids. CDR3 in amino acids: CASSQKGDWGSYEQYF. CDR3 in DNA: TGTGCCAGCAGCCAAAAAGGGGACTGGGGGTCCTACGAGCAGTACTTC.

This clonotype was observed a handful of times. This chain uses TRBV6-2 or TRBV6-3 with TRBJ2-1, with TRBD2 matching over 11 bases. CDR3 length: 19 amino acids. The V and J ends lost 0 bases and 3 bases, in that order; junction bases with no gene match: 10. Germline V gene lookup returns CDR1 MNHEY and CDR2 SVGEGT. In DNA form, the CDR3 reads TGTGCCAGCAGTTACTCGGTTAGCGGGGGGGCTCTGAACTACAATGAGCAGTTCTTC. Protein product: CASSYSVSGGALNYNEQFF.

V gene TRBV6-5 combines with J gene TRBJ2-7, with no clear D. Germline-derived CDR1 and CDR2 are MNHEY and SVGAGI. The CDR3 runs 13 residues. V dropped 2 bases and J dropped 3 bases, with 8 bases sitting between them. For the CDR3, the DNA is TGTGCCAGCAGTTACGCGGACGGCTACGAGCAGTACTTC. This translates into CASSYADGYEQYF.

Points on this clonotype: The junction departs from the called germline gene at one end, perhaps through a read error. The chain joins TRBV20-1 to TRBJ1-6; D is unclear. Germline V gene sequence: CDR1 DFQATT, CDR2 SNEGSKA (reference sequence). The CDR3 runs 16 residues. Written as DNA, the CDR3 is TGCAGTGCTCGAGATGATATGACTGCTCTAAATTCACCCCTCCACTTT. Its translation: CSARDDMTALNSPLHF.

The chain employs TRBV10-2 and TRBJ2-7; TRBD2 agrees at 7 bases. The V gene's germline CDR1 is WSHSY and CDR2 SAAADI. V gave up 6 bases and J gave up 3 bases; unmatched junction bases: 11. The CDR3 spans 15 residues. CDR3 amino acids: CASSGGGWSDYEQYF. The CDR3 nucleotides are TGCGCCAGCAGCGGCGGGGGTTGGTCCGACTACGAGCAGTACTTC.

This clonotype was seen only a few times. The chain links TRBV6-2 or TRBV6-3 to TRBJ2-1, with TRBD2 matching over 9 bases. Germline V gene data show CDR1 as MNHEY and CDR2 as SVGEGT. V shed 2 bases, J shed 3 bases, and the junction held 8 bases outside the gene matches. The CDR3 is 17 amino acids. The CDR3 loop is CASSYPSAGGLYNEQFF. CDR3 coding DNA: TGTGCCAGCAGTTACCCCTCAGCGGGGGGCCTCTACAATGAGCAGTTCTTC.